Following are 28 T cell receptor beta chains from one sample sequenced in a study of blood T cell repertoires in COVID-19. Generated by immunoSEQ multiplex PCR, the TCRdb table keeps only in-frame clones and is missing some. The sample lists roughly 230,000 clones; roughly 89% were seen once. The material sequenced was peripheral blood. Receptors originate from a woman aged 40 to 49 who had recovered from COVID-19.

This clone was observed once. The chain combines TRBV7-9 with TRBJ2-7; TRBD1 matches at 8 bases. CDR1 SEHNR and CDR2 FQNEAQ come from the germline V gene (reference sequence). The CDR3 has 13 residues. V gave up 8 bases and J gave up 3 bases; unmatched junction bases: 6. CDR3 DNA: TGTGCCAGCCGGGACAGGTTCAACTACGAGCAGTACTTC. Translating it yields CASRDRFNYEQYF.

The chain links TRBV6-5 to TRBJ1-5; a weak D match, TRBD1 (6 bases). Germline lookup yields CDR1 MNHEY and CDR2 SVGAGI. The CDR3 runs 13 residues. Trimming pared 5 bases from V and 6 bases from J, leaving 11 bases between. The chain's CDR3 is CASSNRVTQPQHF. The CDR3 coding sequence is TGTGCCAGCAGTAACAGGGTCACTCAGCCCCAGCATTTT.

This chain connects TRBV24-1 to TRBJ2-6, with D possibly matching TRBD1 (6 bases). Per the germline V gene, CDR1 is KGHDR and CDR2 is SFDVKD. This CDR3 region has 16 residues. Trimming cost V 4 bases and J 2 bases, with 11 bases left between them. The CDR3 reads CATSDPQGTGANVLTF. The CDR3 DNA follows: TGTGCCACCAGTGACCCTCAGGGGACTGGGGCCAACGTCCTGACTTTC.

This chain links TRBV28 with TRBJ1-3, with D perhaps matching TRBD1 (6 bases). The CDR3 length is 18 residues. Trimming took off 5 bases at V and 0 bases at J, with 20 bases between the two ends. The germline V gene has CDR1 MDHEN and CDR2 SYDVKM. CDR3 protein: CASSLPETGQISGNTIYF. The CDR3 DNA sequence: TGTGCCAGCAGTCTTCCTGAAACCGGACAGATCTCTGGAAACACCATATATTTT.

V gene TRBV3-1 (or the pseudogene TRBV3-2) combines with J gene TRBJ2-1, with D maybe TRBD1 (5 bases). V was clipped by 0 bases and J by 2 bases, with 14 bases between them. Germline V gene lookup returns CDR1 LGHDT and CDR2 YNNKEL (reference sequence). The CDR3 consists of 17 residues. The CDR3 DNA reads TGTGCCAGCAGCCAAGATAAAGGGGCAGAGACCTACAATGAGCAGTTCTTC. Its protein product is CASSQDKGAETYNEQFF.

This clone was counted a single time. The gene calls are TRBV2 and TRBJ1-5; D not certain. V lost 2 bases, J lost 7 bases, and 9 bases lay in between. Germline loops: CDR1 SNHLY, CDR2 FYNNEI. This CDR3 spans 13 amino acids. CDR3 region: CASSETRQQPQHF. The CDR3 nucleotides are TGTGCCAGCAGTGAAACTAGGCAACAGCCCCAGCATTTT.

The V and J genes are TRBV24-1 and TRBJ1-5; TRBD1 agrees at 7 bases. After removal of 4 bases from V and 4 bases from J, the junction contained 6 bases not matched to a gene. This CDR3 spans 15 amino acids. Germline CDR1 KGHDR, CDR2 SFDVKD. This CDR3 is CATSESSQGNQPQHF. CDR3 coding DNA: TGTGCCACCAGTGAATCATCACAGGGGAATCAGCCCCAGCATTTT.

This clone was seen only once. The chain has TRBV5-4 and TRBJ2-5; 8 bases match TRBD1. Trimming at V came to 4 bases and at J to 1 base, leaving 6 bases not matched to a gene. CDR1 is SGHNT, CDR2 YYREEE, per germline (reference sequence). The CDR3 is 15 amino acids. The CDR3 DNA sequence: TGTGCCAGCAGCCCCAGACAGGGGACCCAAGAGACCCAGTACTTC. Its translation is CASSPRQGTQETQYF.

The chain links TRBV4-2 to TRBJ2-7; 7 bases agree with TRBD1. CDR1 and CDR2 (germline): LGHNA, YNFKEQ. V lost 4 bases to trimming and J lost 2 bases; unmatched junction nucleotides: 5. The CDR3 loop spans 14 amino acids. The CDR3 coding sequence is TGTGCCAGCAGCCCTAAGCAGGGGGCCTACGAGCAGTACTTC. Translating gives CASSPKQGAYEQYF.

The V call is TRBV10-3, the J call TRBJ2-1, with 10 bases fitting TRBD2. This CDR3 has 14 residues. The germline CDR1 and CDR2 sequences are ENHRY and SYGVKD. Trimming cost V 4 bases and J 6 bases; bases outside gene matches: 3. CDR3 in DNA: TGTGCCATCAGTGGAGCGGGAGGGCTCAATGAGCAGTTCTTC. It specifies CAISGAGGLNEQFF.

The V call is TRBV3-1 (or the pseudogene TRBV3-2), the J call TRBJ2-3; D unresolved. V shed 0 bases and J shed 8 bases, with 12 bases lying between them. Per germline, CDR1 LGHDT and CDR2 YNNKEL (reference sequence). The CDR3 has 14 residues. CDR3 sequence: CASSQDLITGTQYF. As DNA, the CDR3 is TGTGCCAGCAGCCAAGATCTAATTACTGGTACGCAGTATTTT.

The chain recombines TRBV2 with TRBJ2-5, with D tentatively TRBD2 (5 bases). CDR3 length: 13 amino acids. CDR1 and CDR2 (germline): SNHLY, FYNNEI. The germline V and J ends were trimmed by 4 bases and 7 bases, with 13 bases remaining between them. This CDR3 reads CASSASRAGTQYF. For the CDR3, the DNA is TGTGCCAGCAGTGCTAGTCGGGCGGGGACCCAGTACTTC.

The rearrangement joins TRBV2 to TRBJ2-5; possibly TRBD2 for D (5 bases). Trimming pared 2 bases from V and 2 bases from J, leaving 12 bases between. From germline, CDR1 is SNHLY and CDR2 FYNNEI. The CDR3 length is 15 residues. Here the CDR3 reads CASSESPAAQETQYF. The CDR3 nucleotides read TGTGCCAGCAGTGAAAGTCCAGCGGCTCAAGAGACCCAGTACTTC.

The chain has TRBV2 and TRBJ1-5; TRBD1 matches at 7 bases. The CDR3 is made up of 13 amino acids. Germline lookup yields CDR1 SNHLY and CDR2 FYNNEI. The trim removed 6 bases at V and 7 bases at J, leaving 6 bases unmatched. This CDR3 is CASRRDRDQPQHF. CDR3 nucleotides: TGTGCCAGCAGGCGAGACAGGGACCAGCCCCAGCATTTT. Combining the CDR3 with reference TRBV2 and TRBJ1-5 gives the whole variable domain EPEVTQTPSHQVTQMGQEVILRCVPISNHLYFYWYRQILGQKVEFLVSFYNNEISEKSEIFDDQFSVERPDGSNFTLKIRSTKLEDSAMYFCASRRDRDQPQHFGDGTRLSIL.

The rearrangement joins TRBV5-1 to TRBJ1-1; TRBD1 matches at 7 bases. Germline-derived CDR1 and CDR2 are SGHRS and YFSETQ. The CDR3 has 14 amino acids. V shed 0 bases and J 1 base; nucleotides not matched to a gene: 0. CDR3 sequence (DNA): TGCGCCAGCAGCTTGGCAGGGGGGAACACTGAAGCTTTCTTT. Protein product: CASSLAGGNTEAFF.

J is TRBJ1-6 and V is TRBV10-3, with a possible D match to TRBD1 (6 bases). CDR1 is ENHRY, CDR2 SYGVKD, per germline. The CDR3 consists of 14 residues. The V end lost 6 bases, the J end lost 5 bases, and 11 bases lay between the germline ends. DNA of the CDR3: TGTGCCATCAGAAGGGACACTAATAATTCACCCCTCCACTTT. As protein: CAIRRDTNNSPLHF.

The chain has TRBV7-9 and TRBJ1-3, with TRBD1 matching over 10 bases. Germline CDR1 reads SEHNR; CDR2 reads FQNEAQ (reference sequence). The CDR3 is 16 residues long. V gave up 0 bases and J gave up 4 bases; unmatched junction bases: 3. The CDR3: CASSLAGQGSGNTIYF. Written as DNA, the CDR3 is TGTGCCAGCAGCTTAGCGGGACAGGGGTCGGGAAACACCATATATTTT.

The chain uses TRBV27 and TRBJ1-4; 10 bases map to TRBD1. Germline-derived CDR1 and CDR2 are MNHEY and SMNVEV (reference sequence). This CDR3 is built from 17 residues. Trimming took 4 bases from V and 3 from J; bases not matched to a gene: 8. As DNA, the CDR3 is TGTGCCAGCAGTTCCCGGGACAGGGGAATCGCTAATGAAAAACTGTTTTTT. Protein sequence: CASSSRDRGIANEKLFF.

This chain joins TRBV6-2 or TRBV6-3 and TRBJ2-3; D possibly corresponds to TRBD2 (6 bases). Germline V gene sequence: CDR1 MNHEY, CDR2 SVGEGT. V was trimmed by 5 bases and J by 6 bases, leaving 18 bases between them. CDR3 length equals 15 residues. The CDR3 bases are TGTGCCAGCAGTGTGCGGAGGGCCGTTCAGGATACGCAGTATTTT. Its protein product is CASSVRRAVQDTQYF.

The rearrangement uses TRBV10-1 and TRBJ1-3; TRBD1 aligns across 9 bases. CDR1 is WNHNN, CDR2 SYGVQD, per germline (reference sequence). The CDR3 runs 16 residues. Losses at the gene ends were 3 bases for V and 0 bases for J; bases not matched to a gene: 3. CDR3 residues: CASSDGTGRSGNTIYF. The CDR3 bases are TGCGCCAGCAGTGACGGGACAGGGCGCTCTGGAAACACCATATATTTT.

The chain recombines TRBV6-5 with TRBJ2-7; 9 nucleotides line up with TRBD1. Germline CDR1 is MNHEY and CDR2 is SVGAGI. V dropped 0 bases and J dropped 5; count of bases not matched to a gene: 2. CDR3 size: 14 residues. CDR3 sequence reads: CASSYSQGAHEQYV. CDR3 nucleotides: TGTGCCAGCAGTTACTCACAGGGGGCCCACGAGCAGTACGTC.

V is TRBV6-6 and J is TRBJ1-2; D not certain. Trimming removed 6 bases from V and 6 bases from J, with 14 bases in between. Germline-derived CDR1 and CDR2 are MNHNY and SVGAGI (reference sequence). This CDR3 comprises 13 residues. The CDR3 sequence: CASSRSRLDGYTF. CDR3 bases: TGTGCCAGCAGCCGGTCGCGCCTGGATGGCTACACCTTC.

V usage is TRBV9 and J usage is TRBJ2-3; 8 bases match TRBD2. V lost 2 bases and J lost 6; bases outside the gene matches: 8. The CDR3 sequence is 15 residues long. The germline gives CDR1 SGDLS, CDR2 YYNGEE. CDR3 sequence (DNA): TGTGCCAGCAGCGTCGACCCGGGGGGGCTTGATACGCAGTATTTT. Protein product: CASSVDPGGLDTQYF.

The chain couples TRBV4-1 to TRBJ1-1; D perhaps matches TRBD1 (5 bases). The V and J ends lost 0 bases and 0 bases respectively, with 11 bases between them. Germline CDR1 MGHRA, CDR2 YSYEKL. The CDR3 extends over 16 amino acids. CDR3 residues: CASSQDITGMNTEAFF. In DNA form, the CDR3 reads TGCGCCAGCAGCCAAGATATAACAGGAATGAACACTGAAGCTTTCTTT.

This clone was detected only once. V usage is TRBV19 and J usage is TRBJ2-3; TRBD2 is a possible D gene (6 bases). Trimming took off 4 bases at V and 0 bases at J, with 11 bases between the two ends. In germline, CDR1 is LNHDA, CDR2 SQIVND (reference sequence). The CDR3 runs 15 residues. The CDR3: CASSTGGTSTDTQYF. CDR3 nucleotides: TGTGCCAGTAGTACTGGCGGGACTAGCACAGATACGCAGTATTTT.

The chain has TRBV12-3 or TRBV12-4 and TRBJ1-1; the match to TRBD1 covers 8 bases. The CDR3 length is 13 residues. V dropped 0 bases and J dropped 12; count of bases not matched to a gene: 6. The CDR3 sequence: CASSLASGQGTFF. The CDR3 nucleotides read TGTGCCAGCAGTTTAGCGTCTGGACAGGGAACTTTCTTT.

The chain is built from TRBV19 and TRBJ2-7, with TRBD1 identical over 10 bases. Germline CDR1 is LNHDA and CDR2 is SQIVND (reference sequence). There are 13 residues in the CDR3. Losses at the gene ends were 5 bases for V and 6 bases for J; bases not matched to a gene: 4. The DNA for the CDR3 is TGTGCCAGTAGTCAGGACAGGGGGTCCGAGCAGTACGTC. Translation: CASSQDRGSEQYV.

The chain is built from TRBV6-5 and TRBJ1-3; D ambiguous. Per germline, CDR1 MNHEY and CDR2 SVGAGI. The CDR3 runs 13 residues. V gave up 8 bases and J gave up 0 bases, with 8 bases separating them. CDR3: CASRASSGNTIYF. As DNA, the CDR3 is TGTGCCAGCCGAGCGAGCTCTGGAAACACCATATATTTT.